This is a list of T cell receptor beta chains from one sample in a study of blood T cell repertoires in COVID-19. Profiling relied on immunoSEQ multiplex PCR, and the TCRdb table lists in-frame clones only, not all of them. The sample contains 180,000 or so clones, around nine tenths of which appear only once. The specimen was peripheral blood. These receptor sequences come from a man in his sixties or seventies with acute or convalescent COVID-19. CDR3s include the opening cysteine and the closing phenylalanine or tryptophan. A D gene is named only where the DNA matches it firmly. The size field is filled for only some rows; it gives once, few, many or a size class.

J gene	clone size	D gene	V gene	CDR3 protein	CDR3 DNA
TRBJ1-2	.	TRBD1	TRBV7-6	CASSQWTGPNYGYTF	TGTGCCAGCAGCCAATGGACAGGGCCGAACTATGGCTACACCTTC
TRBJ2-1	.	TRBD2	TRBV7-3	CASSASGSSYNEQFF	TGTGCCAGCAGCGCGAGCGGGAGCTCCTACAATGAGCAGTTCTTC
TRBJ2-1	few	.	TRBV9	CASSERGQNNEQFF	TGTGCCAGCAGCGAGCGGGGACAAAACAATGAGCAGTTCTTC
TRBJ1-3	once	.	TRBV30	CAWSPGVGTDTIYF	TGTGCCTGGAGTCCCGGGGTGGGCACAGACACCATATATTTT
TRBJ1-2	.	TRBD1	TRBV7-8	CASSLLSGGAPNYGYTF	TGTGCCAGCAGCTTATTATCAGGGGGCGCTCCTAACTATGGCTACACCTTC
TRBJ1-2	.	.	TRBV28	CASRPSGQIYGYTF	TGTGCCAGCAGACCCTCCGGACAGATCTATGGCTACACCTTC
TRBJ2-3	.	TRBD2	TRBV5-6	CASGGDTDTQYF	TGTGCCAGCGGGGGGGACACAGATACGCAGTATTTT
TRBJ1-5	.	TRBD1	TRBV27	CASSFYRGDNQPQHF	TGTGCCAGCAGCTTTTACAGGGGCGATAATCAGCCCCAGCATTTT
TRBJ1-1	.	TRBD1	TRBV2	CASTPQGHEAFF	TGTGCCAGCACCCCACAGGGGCATGAAGCTTTCTTT
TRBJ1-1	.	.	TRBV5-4	CASSLPQRSGAEAFF	TGTGCCAGCAGCTTGCCCCAACGTAGCGGGGCTGAAGCTTTCTTT
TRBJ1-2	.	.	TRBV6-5	CASVQRGGEDGYTF	TGTGCCAGCGTCCAAAGGGGGGGGGAGGATGGCTACACCTTC
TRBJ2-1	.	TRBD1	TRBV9	CASSVDRGLYNEQFF	TGTGCCAGCAGCGTAGACAGGGGGCTCTACAATGAGCAGTTCTTC
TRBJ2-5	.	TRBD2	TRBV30	CAWRLAGGRETQYF	TGTGCCTGGAGGTTAGCGGGAGGGAGGGAGACCCAGTACTTC
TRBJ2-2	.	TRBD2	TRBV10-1	CASSRTRTGELFF	TGCGCCAGCAGCCGGACTAGAACCGGGGAGCTGTTTTTT
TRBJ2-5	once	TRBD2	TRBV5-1	CASSFDLAEETQYF	TGCGCCAGCAGCTTCGATCTAGCGGAAGAGACCCAGTACTTC
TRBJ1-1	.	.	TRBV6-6	CASRHGENTEAFF	TGTGCCAGCCGTCACGGGGAGAACACTGAAGCTTTCTTT
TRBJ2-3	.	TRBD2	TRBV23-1	CASAHPRELAGGPADTQYF	TGCGCCAGCGCCCATCCGAGGGAACTAGCGGGGGGGCCCGCAGATACGCAGTATTTT
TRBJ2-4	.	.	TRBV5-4	CASSRDNTWHIQYF	TGTGCCAGCAGCCGGGACAACACCTGGCACATTCAGTACTTC
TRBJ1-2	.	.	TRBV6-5	CASSYAGGWGYTF	TGTGCCAGCAGTTACGCTGGGGGCTGGGGCTACACCTTC
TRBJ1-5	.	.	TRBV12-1	CASSLNRQAYNQPQHF	TGTGCCAGCAGCTTGAATCGACAGGCCTACAATCAGCCCCAGCATTTT
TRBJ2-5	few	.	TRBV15	CATSRQGGETQYF	TGTGCCACCAGCAGACAGGGGGGTGAGACCCAGTACTTC
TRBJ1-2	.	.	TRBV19	CASSNKHPPGIYGYTF	TGTGCCAGTAGTAACAAACACCCTCCAGGAATCTATGGCTACACCTTC
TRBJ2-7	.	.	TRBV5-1	CASSFRGEQYF	TGCGCCAGCAGCTTTCGGGGCGAGCAGTACTTC
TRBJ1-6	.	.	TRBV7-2	CASSLVALNSPLHF	TGTGCCAGCAGCTTAGTAGCCCTTAATTCACCCCTCCACTTT
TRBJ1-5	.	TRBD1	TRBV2	CASRQGYSNQPQHF	TGTGCCAGCAGACAGGGGTATAGCAATCAGCCCCAGCATTTT
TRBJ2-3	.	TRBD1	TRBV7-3	CASSSGQTTDTQYF	TGTGCCAGCAGCTCGGGACAGACGACAGATACGCAGTATTTT
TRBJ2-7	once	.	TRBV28	CASVAVGEQYF	TGTGCCAGCGTAGCGGTTGGCGAGCAGTACTTC
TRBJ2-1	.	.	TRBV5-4	CASSFRDLQFF	TGTGCCAGCAGCTTCCGGGACTTACAGTTCTTC
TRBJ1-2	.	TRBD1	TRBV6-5	CASRTGQVLGYTF	TGTGCCAGCAGGACGGGACAGGTGCTTGGCTACACCTTC
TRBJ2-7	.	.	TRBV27	CASSSSGGPYEQYF	TGTGCCAGCAGTTCCTCCGGGGGGCCCTACGAGCAGTACTTC
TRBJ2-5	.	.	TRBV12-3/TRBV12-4	CASKRDQETQYF	TGTGCCAGCAAAAGAGATCAAGAGACCCAGTACTTC
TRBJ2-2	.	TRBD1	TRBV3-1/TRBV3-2	CASSQDRVLPPNTGELFF	TGTGCCAGCAGCCAGGACAGGGTTTTACCACCGAACACCGGGGAGCTGTTTTTT
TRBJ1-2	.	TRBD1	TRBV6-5	CASSSQLQGDGYTF	TGTGCCAGCAGTTCCCAACTACAGGGGGATGGCTACACCTTC
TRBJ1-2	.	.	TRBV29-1	CSVAPITAYTF	TGCAGCGTTGCCCCGATAACTGCCTACACCTTC
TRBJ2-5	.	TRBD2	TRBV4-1	CASSIVAGGLKTQYF	TGCGCCAGTTCTATCGTAGCGGGGGGGCTCAAGACCCAGTACTTC
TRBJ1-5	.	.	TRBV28	CASIRGGNQPQHF	TGTGCCAGCATCCGGGGGGGCAATCAGCCCCAGCATTTT
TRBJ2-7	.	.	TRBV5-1	CASSLGGFDEQYF	TGCGCCAGCAGCTTGGGAGGATTCGACGAGCAGTACTTC
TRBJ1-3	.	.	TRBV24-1	CATRTVSGNTIYF	TGTGCCACCAGGACAGTCTCTGGAAACACCATATATTTT
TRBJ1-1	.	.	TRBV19	CASSAAVEAFF	TGTGCCAGTTCTGCGGCGGTTGAAGCTTTCTTT
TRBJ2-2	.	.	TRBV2	CASSEAIWGATGELFF	TGTGCCAGCAGTGAAGCCATCTGGGGCGCGACCGGGGAGCTGTTTTTT
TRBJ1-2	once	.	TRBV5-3	CARRVPPDGYGYTF	TGTGCCAGACGAGTGCCCCCCGATGGCTATGGCTACACCTTC
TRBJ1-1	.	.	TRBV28	CASSSPGVNTEAFF	TGTGCCAGCAGTTCACCGGGGGTGAACACTGAAGCTTTCTTT
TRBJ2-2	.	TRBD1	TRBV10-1	CASRPRGSGELFF	TGCGCCAGCAGGCCCAGGGGGAGCGGGGAGCTGTTTTTT
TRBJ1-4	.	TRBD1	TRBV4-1	CASSHRQGAQPATNEKLFF	TGCGCCAGCAGCCATAGACAGGGGGCCCAACCTGCAACTAATGAAAAACTGTTTTTT
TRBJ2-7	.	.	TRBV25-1	CASSEWKTGNPYEQYF	TGTGCCAGCAGTGAATGGAAAACAGGTAACCCCTACGAGCAGTACTTC
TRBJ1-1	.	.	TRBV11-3	CASSLGGQGNTEAFF	TGTGCCAGCAGCTTAGGTGGCCAGGGAAACACTGAAGCTTTCTTT
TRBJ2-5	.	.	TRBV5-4	CASSPRLQETQYF	TGTGCCAGCAGCCCGCGGTTACAAGAGACCCAGTACTTC
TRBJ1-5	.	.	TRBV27	CASTPSFGLSNQPQHF	TGTGCCAGCACCCCCTCCTTCGGTCTTAGCAATCAGCCCCAGCATTTT
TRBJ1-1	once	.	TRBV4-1	CASSQDWSNTEAFF	TGCGCCAGCAGCCAAGATTGGAGTAACACTGAAGCTTTCTTT
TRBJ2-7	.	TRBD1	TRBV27	CASSFSGRQGAAYEQYF	TGTGCCAGCAGTTTCAGCGGGAGACAGGGGGCGGCCTACGAGCAGTACTTC
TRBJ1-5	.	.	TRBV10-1	CASSESGYDQPQHF	TGCGCCAGCAGTGAATCGGGATACGATCAGCCCCAGCATTTT
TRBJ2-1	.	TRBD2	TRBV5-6	CASSKTGLAENYNEQFF	TGTGCCAGCAGCAAGACCGGACTAGCGGAGAACTACAATGAGCAGTTCTTC
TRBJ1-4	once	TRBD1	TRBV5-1	CASSRRQGADEKLFF	TGCGCCAGCAGCAGAAGACAGGGGGCGGATGAAAAACTGTTTTTT
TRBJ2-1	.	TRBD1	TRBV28	CASSLGGTGAYNEQFF	TGTGCCAGCAGTTTGGGCGGGACAGGGGCCTACAATGAGCAGTTCTTC
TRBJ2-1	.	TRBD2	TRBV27	CASSLSGTSGRGDEQFF	TGTGCCAGCAGTTTATCCGGGACTAGCGGGAGGGGAGATGAGCAGTTCTTC
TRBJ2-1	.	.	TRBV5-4	CASSFWAGAHEQFF	TGTGCCAGCAGCTTTTGGGCGGGGGCGCATGAGCAGTTCTTC
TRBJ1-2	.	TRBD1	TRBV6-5	CASTHRGYGYTF	TGTGCCAGCACACACAGGGGATATGGCTACACCTTC
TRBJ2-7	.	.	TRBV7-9	CAEVGSGAYEQYF	TGTGCCGAAGTGGGGTCGGGGGCCTACGAGCAGTACTTC
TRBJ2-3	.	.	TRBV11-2	CASSLSVSGGTDTQYF	TGTGCCAGCAGCTTAAGCGTGTCGGGAGGCACAGATACGCAGTATTTT
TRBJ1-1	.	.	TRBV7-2	CASSTSRGGREAFF	TGTGCCAGCAGCACTTCACGGGGGGGGCGGGAAGCTTTCTTT